The clone carrying this T cell receptor (beta chain) was counted a single time. Its antigen remains unidentified. Germline V lookup: CDR1 MNHNS, CDR2 SASEGT. The CDR3 extends over 15 amino acids. V dropped 3 bases and J dropped 4; count of bases not matched to a gene: 6. The source of the sample is a study of cytomegalovirus exposure and HLA in healthy donors. The study, taken as a whole, reports: A later analysis revealed that TCR association rates differed between HLA loci, peaking at DRB1 and bottoming out at HLA-C. There were approximately 150 TCR beta chains listed as cytomegalovirus-associated. Trimming of TCR beta V- and J-genes showed a link, identified in a later analysis, to a missense DCLRE1C variant.

The PCR employed 60 Vbeta primers together with 13 Jbeta primers. The repertoire was sequenced with immunoSEQ multiplex PCR; TCRdb's copy has only in-frame clones and lacks some. The sample has about 120,000 clones, over 75% seen once; the top ten hold roughly 9.8%. The sample consisted of PBMCs. The rearrangement joins TRBV6-1 to TRBJ2-7; the match to TRBD1 covers 10 bases. The clonotype originates from a man aged 35 to 55 in good health and CMV-seropositive. The CDR3, as DNA: TGTGCCAGCAGTGAGGGACAGGGGTCCGTTTACGAGCAGTACTTC. This encodes CASSEGQGSVYEQYF.